This T cell receptor (beta chain) was documented in a study of vaccination effects on CD4 cells after COVID-19. Cells that had been cultured for approximately ten days were the source of isolated CD4+ T cells. This CDR3 has 13 amino acids. CDR1 is MNHEY, CDR2 SMNVEV, per germline (reference sequence). V was trimmed by 5 bases and J by 8 bases, leaving 15 bases between them. Comment on this clone: Antigen specificity is unknown.

Method: immunoSEQ multiplex PCR; TCRdb's copy keeps in-frame clones and lacks some. This table has around 45,000 clones, about 70% appearing once. This TCR derives from a human donor who had a prior SARS-CoV-2 infection. The chain uses TRBV27 and TRBJ1-1; D not resolved. The material sequenced was CD4+ T cells from PBMCs cultured without peptide, taken before COVID-19 vaccination. The CDR3 here is CASSTQTTLEAFF. The CDR3 nucleotides read TGTGCCAGCAGTACGCAGACCACGCTGGAAGCTTTCTTT.